The 21 T cell receptor beta chains below all came from one sample that was sequenced in a study of siplizumab effects on memory and regulatory T cells. Clones were read by immunoSEQ multiplex PCR, and TCRdb kept only the in-frame ones, dropping some. This table has some 97,000 clones, about 95% appearing once. Material: Tregs sorted from blood. These receptors originate from a human donor in good health.

The chain joins TRBV5-4 to TRBJ1-1; D is unclear. Germline V gene lookup returns CDR1 SGHNT and CDR2 YYREEE (reference sequence). CDR3 size: 15 residues. With 4 bases removed from V and 4 bases from J, the gap between germline ends came to 17 bases. The CDR3 nucleotides are TGTGCCAGCAGCCTAAAGAAGGGCGAGGGCACTGAAGCTTTCTTT. Translated: CASSLKKGEGTEAFF.

In its sample, this clone was seen once. The chain carries TRBV7-9 and TRBJ2-6, with 8 positions matching TRBD1. J lost 3 bases, V lost 10 bases, and 17 bases had no gene match. Per germline, CDR1 SEHNR and CDR2 FQNEAQ (reference sequence). The CDR3 extends over 18 amino acids. The DNA of the CDR3 is TGTGCCATCACTTTGGGGTCAGGGGGCGCGGTTGGGGCCAACGTCCTGACTTTC. It is translated as CAITLGSGGAVGANVLTF.

V and J are TRBV6-4 and TRBJ2-2; 7 bases fit TRBD1. The CDR3 runs to 14 residues. CDR1 and CDR2 (germline): MRHNA, SNTAGT. J lost 10 bases, V lost 4 bases, and 9 bases had no gene match. In DNA form, the CDR3 reads TGTGCCAGCAGTGCCGTCTATGGACAGGCGGAGCTGTTTTTT. This gives the protein CASSAVYGQAELFF.

In this sample, this clone turned up once. The junction shows a germline mismatch at one end, possibly a read error. This chain connects TRBV5-1 to TRBJ1-2; D uncertain. Looked up from germline, CDR1 is SGHRS and CDR2 is YFSETQ. The CDR3 contains 16 residues. CDR3 residues: CASGLVVGFANYGYTF. The CDR3 DNA is TGCGCCAGCGGCTTGGTCGTGGGTTTCGCTAACTATGGCTACACCTTC. Using reference TRBV5-1 and TRBJ1-2 for the parts outside the CDR3, the full variable domain is KAGVTQTPRYLIKTRGQQVTLSCSPISGHRSVSWYQQTPGQGLQFLFEYFSETQRNKGNFPGRFSGRQFSNSRSEMNVSTLELGDSALYLCASGLVVGFANYGYTFGSGTRLTVV.

The V gene is TRBV5-6, the J gene TRBJ1-1; a possible D gene is TRBD1 (5 bases). This CDR3 region has 15 residues. The germline gives CDR1 SGHDT, CDR2 YYEEEE. V was trimmed by 7 bases and J by 0 bases, leaving 16 bases between them. This CDR3 is CASYLGVYMNTEAFF. The CDR3 nucleotides are TGTGCCAGCTACCTAGGGGTCTACATGAACACTGAAGCTTTCTTT.

The rearrangement uses TRBV29-1 and TRBJ2-5; D could derive from TRBD1 or TRBD2 (5 bases each). Trimming removed 8 bases from V and 3 bases from J, with 13 bases in between. CDR1 and CDR2 (germline): SQVTM, ANQGSEA. There are 12 residues in the CDR3. DNA of the CDR3: TGCAGCCACATGAGAGGGGAAGAGACCCAGTACTTC. Protein: CSHMRGEETQYF.

V is TRBV7-9 and J is TRBJ2-7; 7 bases fit TRBD2. J was trimmed by 6 bases and V by 0 bases; bases with no gene match: 5. The CDR3 is made up of 14 amino acids. Germline V CDR1 and CDR2: SEHNR, FQNEAQ (reference sequence). The CDR3 is CASSLAGTTVEQYF. The CDR3 coding sequence is TGTGCCAGCAGCTTAGCAGGGACTACGGTCGAGCAGTACTTC.

The gene calls are TRBV5-8 and TRBJ2-1; 9 bases agree with TRBD2. The J segment lost 9 bases and the V segment lost 4 bases, leaving 11 bases of the junction unmatched. The CDR3 is made up of 15 amino acids. Per the germline V gene, CDR1 is SGHTS and CDR2 is YDEGEE. CDR3 sequence reads: CASSLVAGDFSEQFF. CDR3 in DNA: TGTGCCAGCAGCCTCGTAGCGGGAGATTTTAGTGAGCAGTTCTTC.

V gene TRBV7-3 combines with J gene TRBJ1-6, with TRBD1 identical over 7 bases. With 6 bases clipped from V and 6 bases from J, the junction kept 8 bases outside the gene matches. In germline, CDR1 is SGHTA, CDR2 FQGTGA. CDR3 length equals 15 residues. For the CDR3, the DNA is TGTGCCAGCAGTCTCAGGGACAGCTTTAATTCACCCCTCCACTTT. This translates into CASSLRDSFNSPLHF. Variable domain in full (rest from reference TRBV7-3 and TRBJ1-6): GAGVSQTPSNKVTEKGKYVELRCDPISGHTALYWYRQSLGQGPEFLIYFQGTGAADDSGLPNDRFFAVRPEGSVSTLKIQRTERGDSAVYLCASSLRDSFNSPLHFGNGTRLTVT.

This rearrangement joins TRBV6-1 to TRBJ1-3, with 7 bases matching TRBD1. Germline CDR1 and CDR2: MNHNS and SASEGT. The CDR3 covers 15 residues. Unmatched junction bases numbered 3, after V lost 4 bases and J lost 0 bases. The CDR3 nucleotides read TGTGCCAGCAGTGCGACAGGGACCTCTGGAAACACCATATATTTT. As protein: CASSATGTSGNTIYF.

Turning to this clone: Other nucleotide sequences in the sample specify the same CDR3. The genes are TRBV6-4 and TRBJ2-1; the D gene is possibly TRBD2 (6 bases). Trimming stripped 3 bases from V and 6 bases from J, with 9 bases between. This CDR3 has 13 residues. CDR1 is MRHNA and CDR2 is SNTAGT in the germline V gene. CDR3 amino acids: CASSEGGVNEQFF. DNA for the CDR3: TGTGCCAGCAGTGAAGGAGGGGTCAATGAGCAGTTCTTC.

J is TRBJ2-5 and V is TRBV5-1, with a weak D call TRBD1 (6 bases). The CDR3 extends over 14 amino acids. V shed 6 bases and J shed 5 bases, with 17 bases lying between them. From germline, CDR1 is SGHRS and CDR2 YFSETQ. CDR3 coding DNA: TGCGCCAGCACCACCGGGACACCCAGGGAGACCCAGTACTTC. Residues: CASTTGTPRETQYF.

The V call is TRBV29-1, the J call TRBJ2-6; 8 positions match TRBD1. V dropped 5 bases and J dropped 1; count of bases not matched to a gene: 4. CDR3 length: 15 amino acids. CDR1 is SQVTM, CDR2 ANQGSEA, per germline. The CDR3 region is CSVRTGQSGANVLTF. In nucleotides, the CDR3 is TGCAGCGTTAGGACAGGGCAATCTGGGGCCAACGTCCTGACTTTC.

This clone showed up just a few times. This rearrangement joins TRBV29-1 to TRBJ1-2, with a possible D match to TRBD1 (5 bases). Trimming pared 4 bases from V and 8 bases from J, leaving 23 bases between. This CDR3 is built from 15 residues. Germline assignment: CDR1 SQVTM and CDR2 ANQGSEA. CDR3 sequence: CSVGMSSGTFGGYTF. CDR3 coding DNA: TGCAGCGTTGGGATGAGCTCAGGGACTTTCGGGGGCTACACCTTC.

The J gene is TRBJ2-7, the V gene TRBV19; D gene uncertain. The CDR3 covers 11 residues. In germline, CDR1 is LNHDA, CDR2 SQIVND (reference sequence). V dropped 2 bases and J dropped 5 bases, with 4 bases sitting between them. CDR3 sequence reads: CASSINDEQYF. DNA of the CDR3: TGTGCCAGTAGTATAAACGACGAGCAGTACTTC.

This chain links TRBV4-1 with TRBJ1-1; D is uncertain. Germline CDR1 is MGHRA and CDR2 is YSYEKL. V was pared by 1 base and J by 1 base, with 10 bases between. There are 15 residues in the CDR3. The CDR3 DNA follows: TGCGCCAGCAGCCAAGGGAGCCTTAGGAACACTGAAGCTTTCTTT. Amino acid sequence: CASSQGSLRNTEAFF.

This chain's CDR3 is CASSFGRGLEAFF. For the CDR3, the DNA is TGTGCCAGCAGTTTCGGCAGGGGGCTTGAAGCTTTCTTT. The chain has TRBV28 and TRBJ1-1; 8 nucleotides match TRBD1. The CDR3 totals 13 residues. CDR1 and CDR2 from the germline V gene are MDHEN and SYDVKM. With V trimmed by 3 bases and J by 7 bases, 4 bases remained unmatched.

CDR3 sequence reads: CASSSGTTIGYGYTF. The CDR3 DNA follows: TGTGCCAGCAGCTCCGGAACAACAATTGGGTATGGCTACACCTTC. This chain links TRBV7-9 with TRBJ1-2; D gene unclear. Looked up from germline, CDR1 is SEHNR and CDR2 is FQNEAQ (reference sequence). CDR3 length equals 15 residues. V lost 4 bases and J 5 bases, leaving 17 bases between the germline ends.

The J gene is TRBJ2-4, the V gene TRBV18, with D unclear. The CDR3 loop spans 16 amino acids. The germline V gene encodes CDR1 KGHSH and CDR2 LQKENI. Trimming cost V 3 bases and J 2 bases, with 14 bases left between them. CDR3 in DNA: TGTGCCAGCTCACCCGTCACCGGGCAGTCCAAAAACATTCAGTACTTC. This gives the protein CASSPVTGQSKNIQYF.

J is TRBJ1-4 and V is TRBV13; 7 nucleotides align to TRBD1. V was clipped by 5 bases and J by 4 bases; unmatched bases: 7. This CDR3 has 15 residues. Per the germline V gene, CDR1 is PRHDT and CDR2 is FYEKMQ (reference sequence). The CDR3 region is CASSIRQGLNEKLFF. For the CDR3, the DNA is TGTGCCAGCAGCATACGACAGGGCCTTAATGAAAAACTGTTTTTT.

This clone has just one count. The chain joins TRBV7-3 to TRBJ2-3, with TRBD2 matching 9 bases. The CDR3 is 16 residues long. Germline CDR1 reads SGHTA; CDR2 reads FQGTGA. V trimming: 1 base; J trimming: 6 bases; junction bases outside the gene matches: 8. The CDR3 bases are TGTGCCAGCAGCTTAAGTCCTAGCGGGATTGTCGATACGCAGTATTTT. Translation gives CASSLSPSGIVDTQYF.